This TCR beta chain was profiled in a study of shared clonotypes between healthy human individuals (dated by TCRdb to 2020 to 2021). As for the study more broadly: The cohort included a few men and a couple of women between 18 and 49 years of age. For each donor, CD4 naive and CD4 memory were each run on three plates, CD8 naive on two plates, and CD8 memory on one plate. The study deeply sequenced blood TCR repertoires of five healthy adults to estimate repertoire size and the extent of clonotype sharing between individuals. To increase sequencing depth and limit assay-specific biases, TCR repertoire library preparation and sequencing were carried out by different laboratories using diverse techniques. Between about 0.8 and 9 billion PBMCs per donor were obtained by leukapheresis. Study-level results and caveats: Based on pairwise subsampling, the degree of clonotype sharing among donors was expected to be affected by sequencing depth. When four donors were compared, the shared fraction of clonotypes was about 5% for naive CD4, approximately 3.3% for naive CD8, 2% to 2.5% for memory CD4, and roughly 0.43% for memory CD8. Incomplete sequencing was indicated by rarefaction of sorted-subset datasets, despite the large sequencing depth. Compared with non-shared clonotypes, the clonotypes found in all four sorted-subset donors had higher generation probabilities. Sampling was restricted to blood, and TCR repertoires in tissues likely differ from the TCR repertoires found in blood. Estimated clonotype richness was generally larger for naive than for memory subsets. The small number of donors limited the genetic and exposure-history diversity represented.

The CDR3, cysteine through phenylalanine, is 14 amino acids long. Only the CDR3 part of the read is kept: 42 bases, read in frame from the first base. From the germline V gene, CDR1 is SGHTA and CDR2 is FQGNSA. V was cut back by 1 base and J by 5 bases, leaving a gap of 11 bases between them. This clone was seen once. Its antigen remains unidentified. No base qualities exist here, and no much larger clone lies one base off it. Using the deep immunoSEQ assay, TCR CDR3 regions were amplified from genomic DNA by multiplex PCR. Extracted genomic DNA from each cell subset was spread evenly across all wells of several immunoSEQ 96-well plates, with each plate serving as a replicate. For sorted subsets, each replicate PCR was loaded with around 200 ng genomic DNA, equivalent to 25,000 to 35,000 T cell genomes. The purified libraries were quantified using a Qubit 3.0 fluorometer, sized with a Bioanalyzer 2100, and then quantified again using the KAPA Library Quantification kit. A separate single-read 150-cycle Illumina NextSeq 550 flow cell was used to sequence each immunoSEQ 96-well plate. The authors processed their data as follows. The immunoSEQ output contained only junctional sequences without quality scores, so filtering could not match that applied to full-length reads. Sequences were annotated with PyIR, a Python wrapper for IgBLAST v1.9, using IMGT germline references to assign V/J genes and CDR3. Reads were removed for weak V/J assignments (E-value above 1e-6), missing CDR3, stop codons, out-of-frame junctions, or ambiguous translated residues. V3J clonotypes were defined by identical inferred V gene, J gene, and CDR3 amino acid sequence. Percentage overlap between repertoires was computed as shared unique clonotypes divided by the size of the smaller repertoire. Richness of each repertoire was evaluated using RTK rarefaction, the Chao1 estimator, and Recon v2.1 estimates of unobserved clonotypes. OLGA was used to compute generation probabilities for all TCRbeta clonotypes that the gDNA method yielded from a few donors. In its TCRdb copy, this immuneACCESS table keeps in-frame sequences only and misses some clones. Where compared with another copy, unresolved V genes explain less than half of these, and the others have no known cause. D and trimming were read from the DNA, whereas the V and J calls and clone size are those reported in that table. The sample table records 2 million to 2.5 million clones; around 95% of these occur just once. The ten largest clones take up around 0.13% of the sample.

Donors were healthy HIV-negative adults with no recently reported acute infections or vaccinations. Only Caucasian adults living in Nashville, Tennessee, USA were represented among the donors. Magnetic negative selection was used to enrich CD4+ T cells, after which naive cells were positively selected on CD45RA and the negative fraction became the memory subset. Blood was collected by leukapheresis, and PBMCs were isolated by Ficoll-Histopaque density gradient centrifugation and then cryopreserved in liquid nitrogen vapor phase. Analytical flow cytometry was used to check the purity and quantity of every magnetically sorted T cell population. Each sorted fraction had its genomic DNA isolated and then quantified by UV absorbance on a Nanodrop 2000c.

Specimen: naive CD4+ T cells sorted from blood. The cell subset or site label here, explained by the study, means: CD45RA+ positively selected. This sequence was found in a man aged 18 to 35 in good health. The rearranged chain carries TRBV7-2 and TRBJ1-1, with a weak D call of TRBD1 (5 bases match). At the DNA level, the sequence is TGTGCCAGCAGCTTAGTGGGGGGAAGGACTGAAGCTTTCTTT. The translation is CASSLVGGRTEAFF.